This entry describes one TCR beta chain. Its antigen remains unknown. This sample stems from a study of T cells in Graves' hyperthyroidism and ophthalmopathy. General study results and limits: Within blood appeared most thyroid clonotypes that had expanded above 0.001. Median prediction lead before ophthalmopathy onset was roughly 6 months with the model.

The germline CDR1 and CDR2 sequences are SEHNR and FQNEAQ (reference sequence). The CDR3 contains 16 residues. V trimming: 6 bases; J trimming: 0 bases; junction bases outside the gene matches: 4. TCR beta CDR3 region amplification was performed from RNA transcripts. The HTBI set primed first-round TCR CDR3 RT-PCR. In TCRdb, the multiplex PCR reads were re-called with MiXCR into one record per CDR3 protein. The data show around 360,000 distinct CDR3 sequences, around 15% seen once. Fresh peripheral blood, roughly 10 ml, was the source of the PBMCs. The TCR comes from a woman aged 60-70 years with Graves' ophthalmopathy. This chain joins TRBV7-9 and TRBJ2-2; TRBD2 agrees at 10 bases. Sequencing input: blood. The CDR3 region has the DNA TGTGCCAGCAGTATTCTAGCGGGGGCGAACACCGGGGAGCTGTTTTTT. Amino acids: CASSILAGANTGELFF.